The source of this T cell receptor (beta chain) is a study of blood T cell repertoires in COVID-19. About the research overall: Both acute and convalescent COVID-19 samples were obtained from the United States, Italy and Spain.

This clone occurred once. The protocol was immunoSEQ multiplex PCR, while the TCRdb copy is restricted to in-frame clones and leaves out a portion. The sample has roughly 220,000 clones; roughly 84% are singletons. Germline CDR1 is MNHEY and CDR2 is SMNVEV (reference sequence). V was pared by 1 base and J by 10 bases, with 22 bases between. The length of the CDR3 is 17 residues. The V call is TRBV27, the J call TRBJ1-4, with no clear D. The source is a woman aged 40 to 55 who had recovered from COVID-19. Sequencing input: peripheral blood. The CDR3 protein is CASSLYFLRNQAGKLFF. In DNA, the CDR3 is TGTGCCAGCAGTTTATATTTTTTGAGAAACCAAGCGGGAAAACTGTTTTTT. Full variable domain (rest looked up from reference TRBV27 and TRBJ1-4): EAQVTQNPRYLITVTGKKLTVTCSQNMNHEYMSWYRQDPGLGLRQIYYSMNVEVTDKGDVPEGYKVSRKEKRNFPLILESPSPNQTSLYFCASSLYFLRNQAGKLFFGSGTQLSVL.